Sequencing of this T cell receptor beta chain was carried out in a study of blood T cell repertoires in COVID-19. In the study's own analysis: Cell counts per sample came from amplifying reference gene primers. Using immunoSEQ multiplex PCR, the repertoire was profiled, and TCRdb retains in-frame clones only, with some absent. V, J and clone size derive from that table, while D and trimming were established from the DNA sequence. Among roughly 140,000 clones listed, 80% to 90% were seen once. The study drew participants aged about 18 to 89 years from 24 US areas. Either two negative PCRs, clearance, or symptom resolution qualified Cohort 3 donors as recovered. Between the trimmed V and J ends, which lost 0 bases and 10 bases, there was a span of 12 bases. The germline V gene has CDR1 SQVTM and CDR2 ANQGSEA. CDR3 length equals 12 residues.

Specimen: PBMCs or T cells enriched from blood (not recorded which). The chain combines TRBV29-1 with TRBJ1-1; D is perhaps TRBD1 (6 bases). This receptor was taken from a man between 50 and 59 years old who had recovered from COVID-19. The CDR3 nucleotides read TGCAGCGTTGAAGATCGGGGGGGCTCAGCTTTCTTT. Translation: CSVEDRGGSAFF. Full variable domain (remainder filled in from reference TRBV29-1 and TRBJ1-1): SAVISQKPSRDICQRGTSLTIQCQVDSQVTMMFWYRQQPGQSLTLIATANQGSEATYESGFVIDKFPISRPNLTFSTLTVSNMSPEDSSIYLCSVEDRGGSAFFGQGTRLTVV.